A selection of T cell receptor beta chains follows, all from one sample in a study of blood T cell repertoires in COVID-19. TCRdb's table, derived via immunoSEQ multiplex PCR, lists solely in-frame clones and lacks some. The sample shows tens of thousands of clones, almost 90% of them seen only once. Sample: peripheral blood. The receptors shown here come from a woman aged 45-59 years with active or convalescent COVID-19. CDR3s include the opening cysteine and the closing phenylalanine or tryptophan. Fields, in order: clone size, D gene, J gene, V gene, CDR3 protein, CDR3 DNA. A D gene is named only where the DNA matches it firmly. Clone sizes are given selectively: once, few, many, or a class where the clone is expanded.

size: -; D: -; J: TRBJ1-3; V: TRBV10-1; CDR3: CASSDSIGGNTIYF; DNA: TGCGCCAGCAGCGACAGTATAGGGGGAAACACCATATATTTT
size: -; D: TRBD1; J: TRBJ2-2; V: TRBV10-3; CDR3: CAIRDRADTGELFF; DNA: TGTGCCATCAGGGACAGGGCGGACACCGGGGAGCTGTTTTTT
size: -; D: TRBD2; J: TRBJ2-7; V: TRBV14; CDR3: CASSQVPGTSGSIGMGEQYF; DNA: TGTGCCAGCAGCCAAGTTCCCGGGACTAGCGGGAGTATAGGAATGGGCGAGCAGTACTTC
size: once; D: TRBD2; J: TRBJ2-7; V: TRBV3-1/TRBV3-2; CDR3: CASKVSGSHYEQYF; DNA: TGTGCCAGCAAGGTTAGCGGGAGCCACTACGAGCAGTACTTC
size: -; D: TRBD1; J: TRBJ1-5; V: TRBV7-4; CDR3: CASSHRPGQGAGDSNQPQHF; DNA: TGTGCCAGCAGCCACCGCCCGGGACAGGGGGCTGGGGATAGCAATCAGCCCCAGCATTTT
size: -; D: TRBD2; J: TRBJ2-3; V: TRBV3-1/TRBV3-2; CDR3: CASSQEGPLVAGEGDTQYF; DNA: TGTGCCAGCAGCCAAGAGGGACCCTTAGTAGCGGGGGAGGGAGATACGCAGTATTTT
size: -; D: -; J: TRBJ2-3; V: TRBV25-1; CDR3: CASSGQDSANTQYF; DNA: TGTGCCAGCAGTGGACAGGACAGTGCAAATACGCAGTATTTT
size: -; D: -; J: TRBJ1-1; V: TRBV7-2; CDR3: CASSQYSGNTEAFF; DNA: TGTGCCAGCAGCCAATACTCGGGGAACACTGAAGCTTTCTTT
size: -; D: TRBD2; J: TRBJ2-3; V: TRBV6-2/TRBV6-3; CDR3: CASSYPAGGSDTQYF; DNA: TGTGCCAGCAGTTACCCAGCGGGAGGATCTGATACGCAGTATTTT
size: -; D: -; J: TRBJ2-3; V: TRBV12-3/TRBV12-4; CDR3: CASSLSLSDTQYF; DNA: TGTGCCAGCAGTTTATCACTATCAGATACGCAGTATTTT
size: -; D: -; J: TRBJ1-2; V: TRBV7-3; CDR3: CASSPTGTGGYTF; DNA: TGTGCCAGCAGCCCAACAGGAACCGGTGGCTACACCTTC
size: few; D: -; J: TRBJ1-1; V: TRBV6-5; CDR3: CASSLNQGEAFF; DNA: TGTGCCAGCAGTTTAAATCAGGGGGAAGCTTTCTTT
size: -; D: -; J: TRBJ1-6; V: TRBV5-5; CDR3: CASSWWRLNSPLHF; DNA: TGTGCCAGCAGTTGGTGGCGACTCAATTCACCCCTCCACTTT
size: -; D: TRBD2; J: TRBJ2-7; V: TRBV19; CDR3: CASSMVSGSSYEQYF; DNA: TGTGCCAGTAGTATGGTTAGCGGGAGTTCCTACGAGCAGTACTTC
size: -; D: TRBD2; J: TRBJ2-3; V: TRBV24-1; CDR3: CATSAPPGTSGSTDTQYF; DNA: TGTGCCACCAGTGCCCCTCCCGGGACTAGCGGGAGTACAGATACGCAGTATTTT
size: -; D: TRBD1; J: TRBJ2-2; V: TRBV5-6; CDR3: CASSLAGWGQGDTGELFF; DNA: TGTGCCAGCAGCTTGGCCGGGTGGGGACAGGGAGACACCGGGGAGCTGTTTTTT
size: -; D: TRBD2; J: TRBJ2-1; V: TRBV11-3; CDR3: CASSLASGSFNEQFF; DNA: TGTGCCAGCAGCTTAGCTAGCGGGAGTTTCAATGAGCAGTTCTTC
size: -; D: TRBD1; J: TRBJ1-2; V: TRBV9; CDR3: CASSGSGQTYRGYTF; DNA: TGTGCCAGCAGCGGGTCGGGACAGACGTATAGAGGCTACACCTTC
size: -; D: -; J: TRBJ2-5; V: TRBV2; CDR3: CASSERRTREETQYF; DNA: TGTGCCAGCAGTGAACGACGGACACGGGAAGAGACCCAGTACTTC
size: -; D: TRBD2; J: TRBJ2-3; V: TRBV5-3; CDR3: CARSLGAAGGGDTQYF; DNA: TGTGCCAGAAGCTTGGGAGCGGCGGGAGGAGGTGATACGCAGTATTTT
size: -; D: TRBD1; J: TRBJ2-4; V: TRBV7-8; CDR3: CASSLTQGGNIQYF; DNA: TGTGCCAGCAGCCTAACACAGGGGGGAAACATTCAGTACTTC
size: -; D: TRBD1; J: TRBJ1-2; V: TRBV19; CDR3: CASSGDRAYGYTF; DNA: TGTGCCAGTAGTGGGGACAGGGCCTATGGCTACACCTTC
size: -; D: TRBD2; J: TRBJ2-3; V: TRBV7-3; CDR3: CASSKAGGSTDTQYF; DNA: TGTGCCAGCAGCAAAGCGGGAGGCAGCACAGATACGCAGTATTTT
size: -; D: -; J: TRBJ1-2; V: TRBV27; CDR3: CASRGYFGYTF; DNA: TGTGCCAGTCGAGGTTATTTTGGCTACACCTTC
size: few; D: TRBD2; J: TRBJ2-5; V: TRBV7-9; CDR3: CASSPGLAEETQYF; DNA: TGTGCCAGCAGCCCGGGACTAGCGGAAGAGACCCAGTACTTC
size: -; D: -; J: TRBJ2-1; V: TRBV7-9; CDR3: CASSIAYNEQFF; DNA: TGTGCCAGCAGCATCGCCTACAATGAGCAGTTCTTC
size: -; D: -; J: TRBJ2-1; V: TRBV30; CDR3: CAWSESYNEQFF; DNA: TGTGCCTGGAGTGAGAGTTACAATGAGCAGTTCTTC
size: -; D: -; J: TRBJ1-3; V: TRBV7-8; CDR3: CASSLGWTAGAGNTIYF; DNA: TGTGCCAGCAGCTTAGGGTGGACCGCAGGGGCGGGAAACACCATATATTTT
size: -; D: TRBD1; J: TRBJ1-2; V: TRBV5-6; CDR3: CASSLPGQGLGGYTF; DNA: TGTGCCAGCAGCTTGCCGGGACAGGGCTTGGGTGGCTACACCTTC
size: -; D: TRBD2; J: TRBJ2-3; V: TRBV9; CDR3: CASSVDQRDTDTQYF; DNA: TGTGCCAGCAGCGTAGATCAGCGGGACACAGATACGCAGTATTTT
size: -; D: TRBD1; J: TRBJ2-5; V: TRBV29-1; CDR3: CSVLLWDRVNF; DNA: TGCAGCGTTCTCCTATGGGACAGGGTGAACTTC
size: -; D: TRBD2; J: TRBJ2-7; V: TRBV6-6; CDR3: CASSGGLAGGRYEQYF; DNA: TGTGCCAGCAGTGGTGGGCTAGCGGGAGGGCGGTACGAGCAGTACTTC
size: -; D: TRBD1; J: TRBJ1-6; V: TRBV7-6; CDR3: CASSLSGTASDPLHF; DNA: TGTGCCAGCAGCTTATCCGGGACAGCCAGCGATCCCCTCCACTTT
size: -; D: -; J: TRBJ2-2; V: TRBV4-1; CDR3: CASSLDRRTGNTGELFF; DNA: TGCGCCAGCAGCCTTGACCGGAGAACGGGGAACACCGGGGAGCTGTTTTTT
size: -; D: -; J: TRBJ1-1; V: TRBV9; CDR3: CASSVQQTNTEAFF; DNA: TGTGCCAGCAGCGTTCAACAGACAAACACTGAAGCTTTCTTT
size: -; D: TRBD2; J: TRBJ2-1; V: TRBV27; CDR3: CASSLGTSGGNEQFF; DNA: TGTGCCAGCAGTTTAGGAACTAGCGGAGGTAATGAGCAGTTCTTC
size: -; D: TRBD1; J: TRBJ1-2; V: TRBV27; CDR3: CASSLLGQGVYGYTF; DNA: TGTGCCAGCAGTTTACTGGGACAGGGGGTCTATGGCTACACCTTC
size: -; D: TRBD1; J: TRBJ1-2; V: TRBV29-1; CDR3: CSVEGGTGTGPGYTF; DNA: TGCAGCGTTGAAGGGGGGACCGGGACAGGACCTGGCTACACCTTC
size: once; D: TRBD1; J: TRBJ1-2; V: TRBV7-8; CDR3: CASSLVTGVPYGYTF; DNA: TGTGCCAGCAGCTTAGTGACAGGGGTTCCCTATGGCTACACCTTC
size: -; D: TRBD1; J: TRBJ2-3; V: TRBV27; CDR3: CASSSDRGPDTQYF; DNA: TGTGCCAGCAGTTCGGACAGGGGGCCAGATACGCAGTATTTT
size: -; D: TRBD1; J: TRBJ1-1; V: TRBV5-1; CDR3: CASSAGQGTTAFF; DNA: TGCGCCAGCAGCGCAGGACAGGGTACAACAGCTTTCTTT
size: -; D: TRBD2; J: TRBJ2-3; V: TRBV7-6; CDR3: CASSLGRGRGTDTQYF; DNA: TGTGCCAGCAGCTTAGGTCGCGGGAGAGGTACAGATACGCAGTATTTT
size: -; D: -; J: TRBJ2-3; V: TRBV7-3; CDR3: CASSLTGGTDTQYF; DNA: TGTGCCAGCAGCTTAACAGGGGGCACAGATACGCAGTATTTT
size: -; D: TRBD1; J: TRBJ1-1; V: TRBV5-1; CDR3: CASSFDRANTEAFF; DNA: TGCGCCAGCAGCTTCGACAGGGCTAACACTGAAGCTTTCTTT
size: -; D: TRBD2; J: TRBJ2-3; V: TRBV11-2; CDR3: CASSLEPGLAGADTQYF; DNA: TGTGCCAGCAGCTTAGAACCGGGACTAGCGGGGGCAGATACGCAGTATTTT
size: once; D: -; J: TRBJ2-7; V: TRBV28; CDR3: CASSLSQGGDEQYF; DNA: TGTGCCAGCAGTTTAAGTCAGGGAGGCGACGAGCAGTACTTC
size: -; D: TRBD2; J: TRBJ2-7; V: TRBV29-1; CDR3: CSVTRTSGGYEQYF; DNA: TGCAGCGTTACCCGGACTAGCGGGGGCTACGAGCAGTACTTC
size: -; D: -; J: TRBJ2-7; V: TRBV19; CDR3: CASSITARTDFYEQYF; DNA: TGTGCCAGTAGTATTACAGCTCGGACAGACTTCTACGAGCAGTACTTC
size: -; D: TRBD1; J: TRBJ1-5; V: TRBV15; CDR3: CATSRDRGTTGGGQPQHF; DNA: TGTGCCACCAGCAGAGATCGGGGCACAACAGGGGGTGGGCAGCCCCAGCATTTT
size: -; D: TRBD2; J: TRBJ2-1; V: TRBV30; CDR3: CAWSVSGGSPLNEQFF; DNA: TGTGCCTGGAGTGTATCGGGCGGGAGCCCCCTCAATGAGCAGTTCTTC
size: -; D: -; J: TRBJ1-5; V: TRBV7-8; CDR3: CASSSTGYSNQPQHF; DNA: TGTGCCAGCAGCTCGACAGGTTATAGCAATCAGCCCCAGCATTTT
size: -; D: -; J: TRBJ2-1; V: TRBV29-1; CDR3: CSGAIAGNEQFF; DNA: TGCAGCGGAGCAATAGCTGGCAATGAGCAGTTCTTC
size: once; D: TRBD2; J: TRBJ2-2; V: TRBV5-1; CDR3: CASQLGTSNVGELFF; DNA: TGCGCCAGCCAACTCGGGACTAGTAACGTCGGGGAGCTGTTTTTT
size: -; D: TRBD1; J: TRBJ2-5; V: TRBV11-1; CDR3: CAILTGEETQYF; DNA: TGTGCCATCCTGACAGGGGAAGAGACCCAGTACTTC
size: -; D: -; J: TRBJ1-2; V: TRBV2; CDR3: CASQRRAGDLYGYTF; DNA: TGTGCCAGCCAACGACGGGCAGGGGACCTCTATGGCTACACCTTC
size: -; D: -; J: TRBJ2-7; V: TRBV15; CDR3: CATSREAREQYF; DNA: TGTGCCACCAGCAGAGAGGCTAGAGAGCAGTACTTC
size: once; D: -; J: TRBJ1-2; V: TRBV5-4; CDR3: CASSLANRYYGYTF; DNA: TGTGCCAGCAGCTTGGCCAACAGGTACTATGGCTACACCTTC
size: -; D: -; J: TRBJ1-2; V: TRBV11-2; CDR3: CASSLEAGANYGYTF; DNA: TGTGCCAGCAGCTTAGAGGCAGGGGCTAACTATGGCTACACCTTC
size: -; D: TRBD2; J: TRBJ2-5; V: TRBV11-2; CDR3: CASSPSGSLETQYF; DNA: TGTGCCAGCAGCCCCAGCGGGAGTCTTGAGACCCAGTACTTC
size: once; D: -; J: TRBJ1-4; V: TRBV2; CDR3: CASSAQGYNEKLFF; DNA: TGTGCCAGCAGTGCTCAGGGTTATAATGAAAAACTGTTTTTT